This T cell receptor (beta chain) was captured by sequencing in a study of siplizumab effects on memory and regulatory T cells. The V end lost 5 bases, the J end lost 2 bases, and 15 bases lay between the germline ends. This CDR3 is 14 amino acids long. Germline CDR1 and CDR2: SQVTM and ANQGSEA. Measured with immunoSEQ multiplex PCR; TCRdb has only the in-frame clones, and not every one. The sample shows 100,000 or so clones, roughly 94% of them seen only once. The chain employs TRBV29-1 and TRBJ2-5; TRBD2 might be the D (5 bases). The sequence was obtained from a human donor in good health. Specimen: Tregs sorted from blood. The DNA of the CDR3 is TGCAGCGTTCTCGTTCGGAGGAGACAAGAGACCCAGTACTTC. Translation: CSVLVRRRQETQYF.